The text below deals with one T cell receptor beta chain. This record comes from a study of blood T cell repertoires in COVID-19. About the research overall: Samples of COVID-19 (acute and convalescent) were obtained from the United States, Italy and Spain. In each case, the material was cDNA or gDNA derived from T cells, B-cell-depleted T cells, or PBMCs.

The authors' processing: Researchers report that nucleated cell counts were estimated from reference gene primer amplification. Profiling relied on immunoSEQ multiplex PCR, and the TCRdb table lists in-frame clones only, not all of them. V and J calls and clone size come straight from that table; D and trimming were deduced from the DNA. The repertoire has around 400,000 clones, 70% to 90% of them found once; the top ten carry 2.3%. While infection was still active, Seattle patients were enrolled and then followed longitudinally. V lost 3 bases to trimming and J lost 7 bases, with 8 bases between them. The CDR3 is 12 amino acids. Germline values: CDR1 SGHDT, CDR2 YYEEEE.

The chain has TRBV5-6 and TRBJ1-5; D is unresolved. Sequencing used peripheral blood. The source of this sequence is a woman aged 55-70 years with COVID-19, enrolled during active disease. CDR3 nucleotides: TGTGCCAGCAGCTACCGAGCCCAGCCCCAGCATTTT. It is translated as CASSYRAQPQHF.